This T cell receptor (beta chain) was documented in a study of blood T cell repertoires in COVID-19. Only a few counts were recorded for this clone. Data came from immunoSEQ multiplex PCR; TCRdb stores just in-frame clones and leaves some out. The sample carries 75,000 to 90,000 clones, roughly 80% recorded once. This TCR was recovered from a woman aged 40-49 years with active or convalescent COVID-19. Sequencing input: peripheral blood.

The CDR3, as DNA: TGTGCTTCTATGGGAAGAGGGGAGGGCCGGAGCTCCTACAATGAGCAGTTCTTC. It translates to CASMGRGEGRSSYNEQFF. The chain recombines TRBV7-8 with TRBJ2-1, with 7 bases aligning to TRBD2. The CDR3 loop spans 18 amino acids. In germline, CDR1 is SGHVS, CDR2 FQNEAQ.